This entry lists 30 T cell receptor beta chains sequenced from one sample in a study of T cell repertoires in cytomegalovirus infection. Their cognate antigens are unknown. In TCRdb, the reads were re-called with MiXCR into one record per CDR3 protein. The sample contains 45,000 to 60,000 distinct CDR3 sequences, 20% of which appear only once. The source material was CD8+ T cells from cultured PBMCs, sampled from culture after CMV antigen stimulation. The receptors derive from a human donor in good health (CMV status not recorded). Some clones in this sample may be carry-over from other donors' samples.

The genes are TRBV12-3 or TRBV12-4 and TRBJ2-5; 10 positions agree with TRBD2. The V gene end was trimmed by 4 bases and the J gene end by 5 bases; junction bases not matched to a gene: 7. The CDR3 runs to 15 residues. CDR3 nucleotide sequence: TGTGCCAGCAGTTCTAGCGGGGGTCCTGGGGAGACCCAGTACTTC. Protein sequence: CASSSSGGPGETQYF.

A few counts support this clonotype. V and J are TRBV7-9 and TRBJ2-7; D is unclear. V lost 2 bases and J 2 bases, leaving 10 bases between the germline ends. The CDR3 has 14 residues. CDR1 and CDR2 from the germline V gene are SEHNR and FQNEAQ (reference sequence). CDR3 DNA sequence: TGTGCCAGCAGCTTACGAAGGGCCCCCTACGAGCAGTACTTC. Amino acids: CASSLRRAPYEQYF.

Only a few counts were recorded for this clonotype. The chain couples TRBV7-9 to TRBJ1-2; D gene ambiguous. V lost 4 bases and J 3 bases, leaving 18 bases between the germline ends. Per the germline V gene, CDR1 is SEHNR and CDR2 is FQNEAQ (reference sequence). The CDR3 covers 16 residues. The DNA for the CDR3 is TGTGCCAGCAGCTCCAATACTAAACCTTATGACTATGGCTACACCTTC. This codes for CASSSNTKPYDYGYTF. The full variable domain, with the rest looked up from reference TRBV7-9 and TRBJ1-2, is DTGVSQNPRHKITKRGQNVTFRCDPISEHNRLYWYRQTLGQGPEFLTYFQNEAQLEKSRLLSDRFSAERPKGSFSTLEIQRTEQGDSAMYLCASSSNTKPYDYGYTFGSGTRLTVV.

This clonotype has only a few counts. In nucleotides, the CDR3 is TGTGCCAGCAGCCAAACAGGGGAAGATGGCTACACCTTC. Its translation is CASSQTGEDGYTF. The chain is built from TRBV11-2 and TRBJ1-2; 7 bases are a match to TRBD1. CDR1 SGHAT and CDR2 FQNNGV come from the germline V gene. The length of the CDR3 is 13 residues. Trimming took 5 bases from V and 6 from J; bases not matched to a gene: 6.

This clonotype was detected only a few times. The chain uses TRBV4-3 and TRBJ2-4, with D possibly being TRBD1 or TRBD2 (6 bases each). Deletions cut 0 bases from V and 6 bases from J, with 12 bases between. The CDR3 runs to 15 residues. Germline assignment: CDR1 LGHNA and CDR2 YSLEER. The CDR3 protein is CASSQDTGGRNIQYF. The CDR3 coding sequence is TGCGCCAGCAGCCAAGATACCGGGGGCAGAAACATTCAGTACTTC.

CDR3: CASRQLNTEAFF. CDR3 in DNA: TGTGCCAGCAGACAGCTGAACACTGAAGCTTTCTTT. This chain uses TRBV12-3 or TRBV12-4 with TRBJ1-1; D unclear. The ends were cut back, 6 bases at V and 0 bases at J, with 5 bases in the middle. The CDR3 is made up of 12 amino acids.

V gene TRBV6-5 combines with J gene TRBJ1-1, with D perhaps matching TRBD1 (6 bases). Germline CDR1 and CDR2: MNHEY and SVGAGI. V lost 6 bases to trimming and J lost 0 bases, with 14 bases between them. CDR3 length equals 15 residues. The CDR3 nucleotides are TGTGCCAGCAGGGAGACAGGTTTCATGAACACTGAAGCTTTCTTT. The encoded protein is CASRETGFMNTEAFF.

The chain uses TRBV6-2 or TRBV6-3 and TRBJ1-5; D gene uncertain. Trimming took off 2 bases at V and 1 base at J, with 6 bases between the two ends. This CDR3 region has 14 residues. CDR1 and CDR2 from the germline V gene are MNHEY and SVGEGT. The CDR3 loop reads CASSYPDSNQPQHF. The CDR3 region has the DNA TGTGCCAGCAGTTACCCAGACAGCAATCAGCCCCAGCATTTT.

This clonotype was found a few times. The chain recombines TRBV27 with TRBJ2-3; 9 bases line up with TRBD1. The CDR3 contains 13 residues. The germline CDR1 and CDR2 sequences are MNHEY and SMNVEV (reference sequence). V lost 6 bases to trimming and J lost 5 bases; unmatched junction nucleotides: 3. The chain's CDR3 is CASRDRGIDTQYF. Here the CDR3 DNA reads TGTGCCAGCAGGGACAGGGGAATAGATACGCAGTATTTT.

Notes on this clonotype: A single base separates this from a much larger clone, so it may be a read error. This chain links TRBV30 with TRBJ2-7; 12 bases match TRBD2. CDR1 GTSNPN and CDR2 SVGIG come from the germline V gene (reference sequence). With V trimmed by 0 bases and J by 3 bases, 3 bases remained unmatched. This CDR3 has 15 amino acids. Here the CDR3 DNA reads TGTGCCTGGAGTGTTCTAGCGGGAGGGGGCTACGAGCAGTACTTC. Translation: CAWSVLAGGGYEQYF.

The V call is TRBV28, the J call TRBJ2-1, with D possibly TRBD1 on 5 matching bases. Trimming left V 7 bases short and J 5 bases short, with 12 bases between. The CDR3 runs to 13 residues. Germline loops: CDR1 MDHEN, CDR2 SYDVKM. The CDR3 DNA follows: TGTGCCAGCACCGATGACAGAGACAATGAGCAGTTCTTC. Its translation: CASTDDRDNEQFF. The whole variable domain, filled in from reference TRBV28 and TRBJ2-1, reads DVKVTQSSRYLVKRTGEKVFLECVQDMDHENMFWYRQDPGLGLRLIYFSYDVKMKEKGDIPEGYSVSREKKERFSLILESASTNQTSMYLCASTDDRDNEQFFGPGTRLTVL.

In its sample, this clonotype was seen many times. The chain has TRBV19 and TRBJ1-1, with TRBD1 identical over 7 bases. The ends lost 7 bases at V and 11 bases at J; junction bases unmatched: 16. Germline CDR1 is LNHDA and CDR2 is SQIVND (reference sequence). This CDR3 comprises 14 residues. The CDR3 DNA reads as TGTGCCAGTACCCCAACGACAGGGCCCATGGGGGCTTTCTTT. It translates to CASTPTTGPMGAFF.

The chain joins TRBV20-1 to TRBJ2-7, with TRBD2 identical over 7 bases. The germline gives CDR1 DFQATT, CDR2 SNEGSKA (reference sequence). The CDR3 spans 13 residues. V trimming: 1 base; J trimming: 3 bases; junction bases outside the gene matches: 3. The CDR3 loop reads CSARARGYYEQYF. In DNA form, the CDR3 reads TGCAGTGCTAGAGCGCGGGGGTACTACGAGCAGTACTTC.

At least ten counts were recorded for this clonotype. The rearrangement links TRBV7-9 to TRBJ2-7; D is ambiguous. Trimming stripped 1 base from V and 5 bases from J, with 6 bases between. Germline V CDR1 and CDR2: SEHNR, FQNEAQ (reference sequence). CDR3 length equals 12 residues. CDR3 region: CASSLVADEQYF. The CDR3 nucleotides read TGTGCCAGCAGCTTAGTTGCGGACGAGCAGTACTTC.

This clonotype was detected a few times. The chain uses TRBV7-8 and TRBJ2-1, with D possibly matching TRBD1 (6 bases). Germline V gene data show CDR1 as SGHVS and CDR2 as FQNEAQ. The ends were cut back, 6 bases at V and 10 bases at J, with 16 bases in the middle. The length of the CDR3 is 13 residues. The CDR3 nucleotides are TGTGCCAGCAGAGTACTCGCCAGGGGAGAGCAGTTCTTC. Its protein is CASRVLARGEQFF.

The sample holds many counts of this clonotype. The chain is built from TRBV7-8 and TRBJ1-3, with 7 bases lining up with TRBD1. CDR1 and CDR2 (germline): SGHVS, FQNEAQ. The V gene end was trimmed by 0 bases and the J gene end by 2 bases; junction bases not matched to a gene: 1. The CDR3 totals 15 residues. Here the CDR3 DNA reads TGTGCCAGCAGCTTAGCGACAGGGACTGGAAACACCATATATTTT. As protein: CASSLATGTGNTIYF.

This CDR3 reads CATTGSGGPGTYEQYF. The CDR3 DNA reads TGCGCCACGACGGGGTCGGGGGGGCCTGGAACCTACGAGCAGTACTTC. The chain joins TRBV23-1 to TRBJ2-7; 8 positions agree with TRBD2. TRBV23-1 is an ORF for which the function is uncertain. The V gene end was trimmed by 10 bases and the J gene end by 2 bases; junction bases not matched to a gene: 16. CDR3 size: 16 residues.

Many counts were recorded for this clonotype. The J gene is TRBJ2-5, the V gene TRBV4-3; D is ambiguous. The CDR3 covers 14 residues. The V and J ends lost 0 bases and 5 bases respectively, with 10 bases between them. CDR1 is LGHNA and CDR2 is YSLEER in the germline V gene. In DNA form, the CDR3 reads TGCGCCAGCAGCCAAGATCTGTTACGGGAGACCCAGTACTTC. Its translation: CASSQDLLRETQYF.

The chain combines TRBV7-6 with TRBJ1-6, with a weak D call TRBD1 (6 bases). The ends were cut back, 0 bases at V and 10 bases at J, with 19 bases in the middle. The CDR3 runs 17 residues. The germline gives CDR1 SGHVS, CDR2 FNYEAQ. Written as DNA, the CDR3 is TGTGCCAGCAGCTTAGCCTCCCCCAACAGGGAGGGATCACCCCTCCACTTT. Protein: CASSLASPNREGSPLHF.

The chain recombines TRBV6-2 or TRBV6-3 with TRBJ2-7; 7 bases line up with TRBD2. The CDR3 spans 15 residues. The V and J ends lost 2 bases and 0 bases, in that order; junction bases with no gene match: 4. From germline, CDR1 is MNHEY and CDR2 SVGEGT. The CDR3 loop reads CASSYRRGFSYEQYF. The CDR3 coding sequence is TGTGCCAGCAGTTACAGGCGGGGGTTCTCCTACGAGCAGTACTTC.

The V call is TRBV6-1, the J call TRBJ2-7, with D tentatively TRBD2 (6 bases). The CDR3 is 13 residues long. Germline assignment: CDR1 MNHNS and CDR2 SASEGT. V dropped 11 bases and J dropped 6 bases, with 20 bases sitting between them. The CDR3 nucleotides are TGTGCCTGCGGAGAAGCGGGTTCTTTCGAGCAGTACTTC. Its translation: CACGEAGSFEQYF.

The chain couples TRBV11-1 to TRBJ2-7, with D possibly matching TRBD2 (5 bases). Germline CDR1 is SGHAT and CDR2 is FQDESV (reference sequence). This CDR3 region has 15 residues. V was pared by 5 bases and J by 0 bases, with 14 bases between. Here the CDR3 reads CASSTELGGSYEQYF. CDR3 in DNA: TGTGCCAGCAGCACAGAGTTAGGAGGCTCCTACGAGCAGTACTTC.

The CDR3 DNA reads TGTGCCAGCAGCACCGGACATAGCTCCTACAATGAGCAGTTCTTC. Translated, it gives CASSTGHSSYNEQFF. The chain links TRBV7-8 to TRBJ2-1; D may be TRBD1 (5 bases). CDR1 and CDR2 (germline): SGHVS, FQNEAQ. The CDR3 totals 15 residues. V was clipped by 5 bases and J by 0 bases, with 11 bases between them.

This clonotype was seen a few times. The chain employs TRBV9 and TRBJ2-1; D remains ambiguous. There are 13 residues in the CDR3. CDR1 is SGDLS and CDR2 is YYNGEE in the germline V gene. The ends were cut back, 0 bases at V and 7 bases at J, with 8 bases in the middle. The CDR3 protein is CASSVEPRNEQFF. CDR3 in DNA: TGTGCCAGCAGCGTAGAGCCTAGAAATGAGCAGTTCTTC.

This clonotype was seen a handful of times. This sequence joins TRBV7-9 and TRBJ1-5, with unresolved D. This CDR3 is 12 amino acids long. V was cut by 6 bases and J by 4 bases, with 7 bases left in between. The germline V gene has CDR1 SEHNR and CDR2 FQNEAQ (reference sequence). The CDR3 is CASRRANQPQHF. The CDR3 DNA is TGTGCCAGCAGAAGGGCGAATCAGCCCCAGCATTTT. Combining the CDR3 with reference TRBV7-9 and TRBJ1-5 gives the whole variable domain DTGVSQNPRHKITKRGQNVTFRCDPISEHNRLYWYRQTLGQGPEFLTYFQNEAQLEKSRLLSDRFSAERPKGSFSTLEIQRTEQGDSAMYLCASRRANQPQHFGDGTRLSIL.

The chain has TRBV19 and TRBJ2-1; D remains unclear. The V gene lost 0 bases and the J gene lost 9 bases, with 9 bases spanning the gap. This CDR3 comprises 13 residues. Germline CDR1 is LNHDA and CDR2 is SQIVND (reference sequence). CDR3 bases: TGTGCCAGTAGTATAGATGTGGCTTTTGAGCAGTTCTTC. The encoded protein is CASSIDVAFEQFF.

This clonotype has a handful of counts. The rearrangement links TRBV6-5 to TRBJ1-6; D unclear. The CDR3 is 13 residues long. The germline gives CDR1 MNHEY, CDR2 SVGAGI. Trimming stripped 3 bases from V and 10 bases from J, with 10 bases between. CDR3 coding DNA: TGTGCCAGCAGTTATTCGGACTTGTCACCCCTCCACTTT. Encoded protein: CASSYSDLSPLHF.

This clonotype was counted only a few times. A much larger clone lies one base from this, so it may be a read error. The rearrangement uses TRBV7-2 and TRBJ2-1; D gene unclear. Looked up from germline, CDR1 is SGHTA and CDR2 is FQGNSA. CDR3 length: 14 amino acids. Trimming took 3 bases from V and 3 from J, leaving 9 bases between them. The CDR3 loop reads CASSFRSCYNEQFF. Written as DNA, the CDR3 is TGTGCCAGCAGCTTTAGAAGCTGCTACAATGAGCAGTTCTTC.

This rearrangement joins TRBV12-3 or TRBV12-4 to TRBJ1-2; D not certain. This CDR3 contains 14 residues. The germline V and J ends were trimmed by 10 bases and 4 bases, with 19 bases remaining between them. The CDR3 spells CATKAGPRFYGYTF. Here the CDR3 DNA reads TGTGCCACCAAGGCCGGACCCCGCTTCTATGGCTACACCTTC.

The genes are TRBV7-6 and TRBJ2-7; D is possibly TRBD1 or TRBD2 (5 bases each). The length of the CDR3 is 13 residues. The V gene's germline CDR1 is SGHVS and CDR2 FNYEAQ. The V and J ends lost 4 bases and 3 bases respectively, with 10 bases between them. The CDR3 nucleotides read TGTGCCAGCAGCTCCGAGGGGTTCTACGAGCAGTACTTC. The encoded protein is CASSSEGFYEQYF. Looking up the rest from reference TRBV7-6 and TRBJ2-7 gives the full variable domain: GAGVSQSPRYKVTKRGQDVALRCDPISGHVSLYWYRQALGQGPEFLTYFNYEAQQDKSGLPNDRFSAERPEGSISTLTIQRTEQRDSAMYRCASSSEGFYEQYFGPGTRLTVT.